This TCR beta chain comes out of a study of beta chain features in type 1 diabetes. About the study: Comparable age, gender and cell yields were observed in patients relative to healthy donors. Regarding the study as a whole: TCRB CDR3s from Type 1 diabetes patients were moderately but significantly shorter in all four CD4+ subsets. It was not settled here whether HLA type affects TCRB rearrangement.

Germline loops: CDR1 KGHSH, CDR2 LQKENI. The CDR3 contains 14 residues. V lost 3 bases, J lost 4 bases, and 9 bases lay in between. The table lists this clone with many counts. No antigen is known for it. Every single donor gave one heparinised blood draw, and these averaged roughly 120 mL. Since all of the isolated RNA was reverse transcribed, expressed TCRB transcripts were what got sequenced. Naive, central memory and regulatory T cell samples yielded around 3.9 million reads on average. TCRdb's table, derived via immunoSEQ multiplex PCR, lists solely in-frame clones and lacks some. Counted here are about 370,000 clones, 9.6% occurring once; the ten biggest clones make up about 0.6%.

The chain employs TRBV18 and TRBJ1-4, with TRBD1 as a possible D gene (6 bases). This clonotype was obtained from a man younger than 45 with type 1 diabetes. The sample was central memory CD4+ T cells from blood. Here the CDR3 DNA reads TGTGCCAGCTCACCCGACAGGATTAATGAAAAACTGTTTTTT. As protein: CASSPDRINEKLFF.